The clone carrying this T cell receptor (beta chain) has a handful of counts. Its specificity is not known. The source of the sample is a study of blood T cells in healthy people across ages. Whole-study results and caveats: Fewer expanded clones and more diversity marked long-lived versus aged donors.

This CDR3 is 17 amino acids long. Germline CDR1 is WSHSY and CDR2 is SAAADI. J lost 6 bases, V lost 7 bases, and 15 bases had no gene match. Next came a second PCR, run for roughly 6 to 11 cycles, which used a sample-barcoded 5' primer along with a J-beta primer mix. Each CDR3 protein gets one entry after TCRdb re-called the 5' RACE reads with MiXCR. Of around 870,000 distinct CDR3 sequences in the sample, 29% were seen once. Per sample, no less than 5.5 micrograms of total RNA were extracted. This TCR derives from a woman of 80 years or more in good health. The specimen was blood. The rearrangement uses TRBV10-2 and TRBJ2-3; the match to TRBD1 covers 11 bases. The CDR3 loop is CASTPPRTGGVGDTQYF. CDR3 bases: TGCGCCAGCACTCCTCCCAGGACAGGGGGCGTTGGGGATACGCAGTATTTT.